Presented here are 9 T cell receptor beta chains from one specimen sequenced in a study of T cell responses to AZD1222 COVID-19 vaccine. This table comes from immunoSEQ multiplex PCR, and its TCRdb copy is limited to in-frame clones, with some not included. The repertoire includes 120,000 or so clones, 65% to 90% of them detected once, and roughly 7.7% sits in the top ten. The material was peripheral blood, obtained on day 0 of AZD1222 vaccination. These receptors all come from an adult in good health.

The chain recombines TRBV28 with TRBJ1-2, with 12 bases that match TRBD1. V dropped 6 bases and J dropped 8; count of bases not matched to a gene: 10. The CDR3 length is 15 residues. CDR1 MDHEN and CDR2 SYDVKM come from the germline V gene. The CDR3 protein is CASRNVGTGGKGYTF. The CDR3 DNA sequence: TGTGCCAGCAGGAATGTAGGGACAGGGGGCAAGGGCTACACCTTC.

In nucleotides, the CDR3 is TGTGCCAGCAGTTGGCTGCGGGACACTGAAGCTTTCTTT. As protein: CASSWLRDTEAFF. This chain connects TRBV28 to TRBJ1-1; D unresolved. Germline V gene data show CDR1 as MDHEN and CDR2 as SYDVKM. Deletions cut 4 bases from V and 3 bases from J, with 9 bases between. CDR3 length equals 13 residues.

The chain recombines TRBV28 with TRBJ2-1; TRBD2 is a possible D gene (6 bases). The germline V gene has CDR1 MDHEN and CDR2 SYDVKM. Trimming took off 7 bases at V and 4 bases at J, with 14 bases between the two ends. This CDR3 is built from 14 residues. The CDR3 loop reads CASNSAGTYNEQFF. The CDR3 DNA reads as TGTGCCAGCAACTCAGCGGGCACTTACAATGAGCAGTTCTTC.

CDR3 sequence reads: CASSRGRGTGELFF. In DNA form, the CDR3 reads TGTGCCAGTAGTAGGGGCCGGGGGACCGGGGAGCTGTTTTTT. The V call is TRBV19, the J call TRBJ2-2; D possibly corresponds to TRBD2 (6 bases). The V end was cut by 4 bases, the J end by 5 bases, with 11 bases between. The germline V gene encodes CDR1 LNHDA and CDR2 SQIVND (reference sequence). The CDR3 length is 14 residues.

The chain recombines TRBV21-1 with TRBJ1-2. TRBV21-1 is classified as a pseudogene. This CDR3 has 16 residues. DNA of the CDR3: TGTGCCAGCAGCAAACGGGGAGGACAGATCGGGTATGGCTACACCTTC. Translation gives CASSKRGGQIGYGYTF.

The CDR3 loop reads CAWSTGGTEAFF. The CDR3 coding sequence is TGTGCCTGGAGTACAGGGGGCACTGAAGCTTTCTTT. The rearrangement joins TRBV30 to TRBJ1-1, with 8 bases aligning to TRBD1. The CDR3 consists of 12 residues. The junction had 0 bases not matched to a gene; V was cut back by 2 bases and J by 4 bases. CDR1 is GTSNPN, CDR2 SVGIG, per germline (reference sequence).

This rearrangement joins TRBV4-1 to TRBJ2-7, with 11 positions matching TRBD2. Germline V gives CDR1 MGHRA, CDR2 YSYEKL. V was clipped by 1 base and J by 3 bases; unmatched bases: 5. The CDR3 spans 16 residues. CDR3 DNA sequence: TGCGCCAGCAGCCAAGTACTAGCGGGGGCCTTCTACGAGCAGTACTTC. Translating it yields CASSQVLAGAFYEQYF.

The chain recombines TRBV19 with TRBJ1-6; 7 bases agree with TRBD1. Germline values: CDR1 LNHDA, CDR2 SQIVND (reference sequence). The CDR3 length is 18 residues. V lost 10 bases, J lost 6 bases, and 21 bases stayed unmatched. The CDR3 DNA is TGTGCCACCCAAGGGGGCAGGGGGTCCAATAGCCTTAATTCACCCCTCCACTTT. Translation: CATQGGRGSNSLNSPLHF.

This chain links TRBV30 with TRBJ2-1; D gene ambiguous. Germline CDR1 is GTSNPN and CDR2 is SVGIG (reference sequence). Trimming left V 2 bases short and J 2 bases short, with 10 bases between. This CDR3 comprises 14 residues. The CDR3 protein is CAWSKGGPYNEQFF. The CDR3 nucleotides are TGTGCCTGGAGTAAGGGCGGACCCTACAATGAGCAGTTCTTC.